The present TCR beta chain was sequenced within a study of shared clonotypes between healthy human individuals. Notes on this clone: Its antigen is unidentified.

Germline CDR1 is GTSNPN and CDR2 is SVGIG (reference sequence). This CDR3 is 13 amino acids long. Germline trimming cut 1 base from V and 5 bases from J; bases unmatched to any gene: 1. CD45RO-negative, CCR7-positively selected cells formed the naive CD8 fraction, excluding terminally differentiated effector memory CD45RA+ cells. Repertoires were generated with immunoSEQ multiplex PCR, while TCRdb's copy carries only in-frame clones and drops some. The data show millions of clones, about 95% seen once. Study findings and constraints: An anticipated effect of sequencing depth on clonotype sharing among donors was recognized.

The J gene is TRBJ2-5, the V gene TRBV30; 10 nucleotides agree with TRBD2. The receptor was isolated from a man in his late teens or twenties in good health. The sample was naive CD8+ T cells sorted from blood. The CDR3 DNA follows: TGTGCCTGGAGTGCGACTAGCGGGGAGACCCAGTACTTC. It yields the protein CAWSATSGETQYF.